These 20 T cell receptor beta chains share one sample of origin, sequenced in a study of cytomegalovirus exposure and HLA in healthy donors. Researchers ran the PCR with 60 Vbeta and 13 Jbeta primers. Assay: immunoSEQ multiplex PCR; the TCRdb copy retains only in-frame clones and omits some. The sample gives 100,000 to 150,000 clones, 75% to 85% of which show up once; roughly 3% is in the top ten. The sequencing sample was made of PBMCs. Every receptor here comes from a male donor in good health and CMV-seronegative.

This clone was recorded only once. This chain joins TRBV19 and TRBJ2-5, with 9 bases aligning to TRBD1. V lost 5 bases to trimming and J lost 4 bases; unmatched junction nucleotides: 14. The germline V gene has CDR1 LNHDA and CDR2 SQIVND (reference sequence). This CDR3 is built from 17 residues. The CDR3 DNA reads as TGTGCCAGTAGTCGAGAAACTTACAGGGGGCCCGGAGAGACCCAGTACTTC. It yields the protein CASSRETYRGPGETQYF.

The DNA for the CDR3 is TGTGCCAGTAGTATTGGACTAGCCAACTATGGCTACACCTTC. Its translation: CASSIGLANYGYTF. The J gene is TRBJ1-2, the V gene TRBV19; D remains unclear. Trimming removed 3 bases at V and 2 bases at J, with 10 bases between. The CDR3 extends over 14 amino acids. Germline CDR1 and CDR2: LNHDA and SQIVND (reference sequence).

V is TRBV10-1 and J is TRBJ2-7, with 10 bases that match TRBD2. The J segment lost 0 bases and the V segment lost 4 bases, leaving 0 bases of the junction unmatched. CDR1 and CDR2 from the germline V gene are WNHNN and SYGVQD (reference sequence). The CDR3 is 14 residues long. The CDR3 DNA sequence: TGCGCCAGCAGTGCTAGCGGGAGCTCCTACGAGCAGTACTTC. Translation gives CASSASGSSYEQYF.

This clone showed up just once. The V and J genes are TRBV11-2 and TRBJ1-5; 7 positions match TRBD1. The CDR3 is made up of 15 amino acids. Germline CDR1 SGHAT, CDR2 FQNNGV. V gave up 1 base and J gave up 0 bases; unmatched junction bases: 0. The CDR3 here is CASSLGQGSNQPQHF. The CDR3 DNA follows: TGTGCCAGCAGCTTAGGACAGGGTAGCAATCAGCCCCAGCATTTT. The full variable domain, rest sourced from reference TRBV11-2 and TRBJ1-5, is EAGVAQSPRYKIIEKRQSVAFWCNPISGHATLYWYQQILGQGPKLLIQFQNNGVVDDSQLPKDRFSAERLKGVDSTLKIQPAKLEDSAVYLCASSLGQGSNQPQHFGDGTRLSIL.

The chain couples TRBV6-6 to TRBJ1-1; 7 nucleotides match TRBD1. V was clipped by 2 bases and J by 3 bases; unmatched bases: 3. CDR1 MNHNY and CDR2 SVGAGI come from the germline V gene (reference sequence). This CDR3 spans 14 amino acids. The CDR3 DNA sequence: TGTGCCAGCAGTTACAGGGGGCAAGACACTGAAGCTTTCTTT. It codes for CASSYRGQDTEAFF.

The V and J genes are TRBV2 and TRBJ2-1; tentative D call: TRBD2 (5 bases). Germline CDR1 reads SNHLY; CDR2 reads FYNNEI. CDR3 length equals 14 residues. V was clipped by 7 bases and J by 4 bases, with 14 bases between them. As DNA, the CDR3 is TGTGCCAGCACCCTCAACGGGGTATACAATGAGCAGTTCTTC. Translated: CASTLNGVYNEQFF. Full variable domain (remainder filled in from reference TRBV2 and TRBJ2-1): EPEVTQTPSHQVTQMGQEVILRCVPISNHLYFYWYRQILGQKVEFLVSFYNNEISEKSEIFDDQFSVERPDGSNFTLKIRSTKLEDSAMYFCASTLNGVYNEQFFGPGTRLTVL.

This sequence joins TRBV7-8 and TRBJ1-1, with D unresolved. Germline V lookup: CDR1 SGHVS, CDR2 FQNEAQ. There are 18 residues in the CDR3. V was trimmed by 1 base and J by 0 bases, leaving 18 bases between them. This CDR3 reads CASSLGWGAALLNTEAFF. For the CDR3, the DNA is TGTGCCAGCAGCTTAGGATGGGGAGCAGCCTTATTGAACACTGAAGCTTTCTTT. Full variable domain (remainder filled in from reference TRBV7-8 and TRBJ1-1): GAGVSQSPRYKVAKRGQDVALRCDPISGHVSLFWYQQALGQGPEFLTYFQNEAQLDKSGLPSDRFFAERPEGSVSTLKIQRTQQEDSAVYLCASSLGWGAALLNTEAFFGQGTRLTVV.

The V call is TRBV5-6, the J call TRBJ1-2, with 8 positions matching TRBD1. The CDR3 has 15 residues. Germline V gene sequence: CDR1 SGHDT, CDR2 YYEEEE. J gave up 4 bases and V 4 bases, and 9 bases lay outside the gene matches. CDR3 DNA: TGTGCCAGCAGCCTTACCGGACAGGGTTTCTATGGCTACACCTTC. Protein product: CASSLTGQGFYGYTF.

The DNA of the CDR3 is TGTGCCAGCAGCGAAGCGGGAGGGCCACTCAATGAGCAGTTCTTC. The encoded protein is CASSEAGGPLNEQFF. The rearrangement links TRBV13 to TRBJ2-1; TRBD2 matches at 10 bases. Germline CDR1 PRHDT, CDR2 FYEKMQ (reference sequence). CDR3 length equals 15 residues. With V trimmed by 5 bases and J by 6 bases, 7 bases remained unmatched.

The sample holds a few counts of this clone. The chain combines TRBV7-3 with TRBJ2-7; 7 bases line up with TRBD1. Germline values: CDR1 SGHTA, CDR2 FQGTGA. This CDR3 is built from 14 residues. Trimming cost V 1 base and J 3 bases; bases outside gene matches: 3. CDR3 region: CASSLRSGGYEQYF. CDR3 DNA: TGTGCCAGCAGCTTAAGGTCAGGGGGCTACGAGCAGTACTTC.

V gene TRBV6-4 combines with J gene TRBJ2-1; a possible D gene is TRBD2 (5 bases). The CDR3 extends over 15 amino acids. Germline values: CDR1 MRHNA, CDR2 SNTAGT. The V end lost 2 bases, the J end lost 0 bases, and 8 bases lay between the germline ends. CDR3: CASSDEAGSYNEQFF. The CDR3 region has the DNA TGTGCCAGCAGTGACGAGGCGGGCTCCTACAATGAGCAGTTCTTC.

The CDR3 bases are TGTGCCAGCAGCGTAGCCGACACGGCGGGCACTGAAGCTTTCTTT. This encodes CASSVADTAGTEAFF. The chain employs TRBV9 and TRBJ1-1; D unclear. V shed 0 bases and J shed 4 bases, with 13 bases lying between them. Germline CDR1 SGDLS, CDR2 YYNGEE. This CDR3 contains 15 residues.

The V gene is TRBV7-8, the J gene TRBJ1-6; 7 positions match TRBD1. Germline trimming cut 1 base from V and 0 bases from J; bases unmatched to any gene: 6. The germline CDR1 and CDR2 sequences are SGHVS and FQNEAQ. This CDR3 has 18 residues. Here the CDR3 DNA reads TGTGCCAGCAGCTTAGTAGGGGGACAGAGCTCCTATAATTCACCCCTCCACTTT. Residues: CASSLVGGQSSYNSPLHF. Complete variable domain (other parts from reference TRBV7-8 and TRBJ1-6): GAGVSQSPRYKVAKRGQDVALRCDPISGHVSLFWYQQALGQGPEFLTYFQNEAQLDKSGLPSDRFFAERPEGSVSTLKIQRTQQEDSAVYLCASSLVGGQSSYNSPLHFGNGTRLTVT.

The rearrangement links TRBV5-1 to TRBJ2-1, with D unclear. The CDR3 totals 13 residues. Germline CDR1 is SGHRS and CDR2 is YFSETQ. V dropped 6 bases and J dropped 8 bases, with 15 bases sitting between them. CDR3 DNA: TGCGCCAGCACGGTCGTCGGTCGCGATGAGCAGTTCTTC. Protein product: CASTVVGRDEQFF.

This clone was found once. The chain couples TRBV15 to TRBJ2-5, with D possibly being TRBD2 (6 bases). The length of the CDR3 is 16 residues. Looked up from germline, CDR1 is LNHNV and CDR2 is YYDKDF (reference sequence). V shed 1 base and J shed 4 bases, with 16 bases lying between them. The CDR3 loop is CATSRVSVLGGETQYF. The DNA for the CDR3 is TGTGCCACCAGCAGAGTCTCCGTATTGGGAGGAGAGACCCAGTACTTC.

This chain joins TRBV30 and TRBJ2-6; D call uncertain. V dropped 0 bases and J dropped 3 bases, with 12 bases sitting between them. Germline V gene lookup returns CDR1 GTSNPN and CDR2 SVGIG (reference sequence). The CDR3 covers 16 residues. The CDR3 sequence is CAWSVVIGSGANVLTF. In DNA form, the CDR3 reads TGTGCCTGGAGTGTAGTTATCGGTAGTGGGGCCAACGTCCTGACTTTC.

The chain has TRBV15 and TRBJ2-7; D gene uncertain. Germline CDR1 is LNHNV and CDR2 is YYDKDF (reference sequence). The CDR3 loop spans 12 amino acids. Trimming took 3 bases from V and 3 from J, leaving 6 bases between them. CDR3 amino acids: CATSSTGYEQYF. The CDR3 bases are TGTGCCACCAGCAGTACGGGCTACGAGCAGTACTTC.

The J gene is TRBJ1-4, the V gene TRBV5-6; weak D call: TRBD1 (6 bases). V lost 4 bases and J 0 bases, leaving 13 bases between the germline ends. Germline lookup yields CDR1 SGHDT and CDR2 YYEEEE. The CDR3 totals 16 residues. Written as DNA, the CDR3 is TGTGCCAGCAGCACGCCCAGGGGCCCAACTAATGAAAAACTGTTTTTT. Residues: CASSTPRGPTNEKLFF.

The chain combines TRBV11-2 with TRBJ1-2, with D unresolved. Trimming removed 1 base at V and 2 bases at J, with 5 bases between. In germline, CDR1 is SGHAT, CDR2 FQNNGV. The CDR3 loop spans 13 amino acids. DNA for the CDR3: TGTGCCAGCAGCTTAGGCGTAAACTATGGCTACACCTTC. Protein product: CASSLGVNYGYTF.

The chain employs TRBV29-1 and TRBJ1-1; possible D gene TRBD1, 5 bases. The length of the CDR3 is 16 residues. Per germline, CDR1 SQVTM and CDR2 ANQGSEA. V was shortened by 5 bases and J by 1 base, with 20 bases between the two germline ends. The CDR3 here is CSVSGGMNFPNTEAFF. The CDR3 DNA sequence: TGCAGCGTTTCGGGGGGGATGAATTTTCCGAACACTGAAGCTTTCTTT. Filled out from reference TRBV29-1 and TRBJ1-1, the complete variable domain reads SAVISQKPSRDICQRGTSLTIQCQVDSQVTMMFWYRQQPGQSLTLIATANQGSEATYESGFVIDKFPISRPNLTFSTLTVSNMSPEDSSIYLCSVSGGMNFPNTEAFFGQGTRLTVV.